Below, one T cell receptor (beta chain) is given with its context. No antigen is known for it. This record belongs to a study of T cell responses to AZD1222 COVID-19 vaccine. The study, taken as a whole, reports: Spike-specific TCR breadth and depth rose after two AZD1222 doses.

Using immunoSEQ multiplex PCR, the repertoire was profiled, and TCRdb retains in-frame clones only, with some absent. The data hold over 150,000 clones, with 75% to 95% observed a single time. In germline, CDR1 is SGHKS, CDR2 YYEKEE (reference sequence). The junction had 8 bases not matched to a gene; V was cut back by 2 bases and J by 0 bases. CDR3 length equals 17 residues. Sequences were derived from peripheral blood, sampled on day 0 of AZD1222 vaccination. The chain carries TRBV5-5 and TRBJ1-3, with 7 positions matching TRBD1. The clonotype was recovered from an adult in good health. Written as DNA, the CDR3 is TGTGCCAGCAGCTTACATAGGACAGGCAGCTCTGGAAACACCATATATTTT. It codes for CASSLHRTGSSGNTIYF. The whole variable domain, filled in from reference TRBV5-5 and TRBJ1-3, reads DAGVTQSPTHLIKTRGQQVTLRCSPISGHKSVSWYQQVLGQGPQFIFQYYEKEERGRGNFPDRFSARQFPNYSSELNVNALLLGDSALYLCASSLHRTGSSGNTIYFGEGSWLTVV.